Below, one T cell receptor beta chain is given with its context. The entry originates in a study of T cell responses to AZD1222 COVID-19 vaccine. The method was immunoSEQ multiplex PCR; TCRdb's version includes in-frame clones alone and lacks a portion of them. The sample holds some 22,000 clones, 82% seen once. The germline CDR1 and CDR2 sequences are MNHEY and SMNVEV (reference sequence). CDR3 length: 17 residues. The ends lost 3 bases at V and 4 bases at J; junction bases unmatched: 10. The TCR originated in an adult in good health. The gene calls are TRBV27 and TRBJ2-1; 9 bases are shared with TRBD2. The material was peripheral blood, obtained on day 0 of AZD1222 vaccination. The CDR3 DNA sequence: TGTGCCAGCAGTTTCTGGGCTAGCGGGATGATGTACAATGAGCAGTTCTTC. It specifies CASSFWASGMMYNEQFF.